This TCR beta chain originates from a study of early stage breast cancer tumors. Study-level information: Of around 15 invasive breast tumors, fewer than 13 were hormone receptor-positive, HER2-negative. Study-wide findings and caveats: Tumor and normal breast were distinguished via blood comparison in about 90% of the 16 patients. Most shared enriched TCRB sequences were commonly generated ones.

This clone was recorded only once. Its antigen remains unidentified. TCRdb's copy holds only in-frame clones and misses some; the assay was immunoSEQ multiplex PCR. Counted here are 20,000 to 25,000 clones, roughly 67% occurring once; the ten biggest clones make up over 9.5%. The V end was cut by 3 bases, the J end by 4 bases, with 9 bases between. The CDR3 contains 14 residues. The germline CDR1 and CDR2 sequences are MNHEY and SMNVEV (reference sequence). Material for sequencing was breast tumor tissue. The chain couples TRBV27 to TRBJ2-2; D is undetermined. The origin of this receptor is a person between 60 and 70 years old with breast cancer. CDR3 coding DNA: TGTGCCAGCAGTTTCCCCTATGGCACCGGGGAGCTGTTTTTT. This codes for CASSFPYGTGELFF.